The rows below give T cell receptor beta chains drawn from one sample of a study of blood T cell repertoires in COVID-19. The protocol was immunoSEQ multiplex PCR, while the TCRdb copy is restricted to in-frame clones and leaves out a portion. The sample yields fewer than 350,000 clones, about nine tenths seen once. Material for sequencing was peripheral blood. The receptor set was obtained from a middle-aged man with active or convalescent COVID-19. CDR3s include the opening cysteine and the closing phenylalanine or tryptophan. D genes are given only for firm matches. Not every row has a clone size; where given, it reads once, few, many or a size class.

clone size | J gene | V gene | D gene | CDR3 protein
- | TRBJ1-3 | TRBV18 | - | CASSPLASTASGNTIYF
once | TRBJ1-6 | TRBV27 | - | CASSKEGGNSPLHF
- | TRBJ1-4 | TRBV19 | - | CASSTGRDLREKLFF
- | TRBJ1-3 | TRBV6-4 | TRBD1 | CASSDSGQPGNTIYF
- | TRBJ2-2 | TRBV7-7 | TRBD2 | CATGGAGKAGELFF
- | TRBJ2-1 | TRBV5-1 | TRBD2 | CASGTSGFNEQFF
- | TRBJ2-6 | TRBV10-3 | TRBD1 | CAISDFVWDRETAGANVLTF
- | TRBJ2-2 | TRBV5-1 | TRBD2 | CASGLTSGFSGELFF
- | TRBJ2-5 | TRBV9 | - | CASSRSQGSQYF
- | TRBJ2-7 | TRBV18 | - | CASSPQEEDEQYF
few | TRBJ1-2 | TRBV11-3 | - | CASSPESEALYGYTF
- | TRBJ1-3 | TRBV6-5 | - | CASSSHTGNTIYF
- | TRBJ1-2 | TRBV6-5 | TRBD1 | CASRPTTGSYTF
- | TRBJ1-5 | TRBV30 | - | CACNGQGGQPQHF
- | TRBJ1-6 | TRBV6-1 | TRBD1 | CASSDDRAAYNSPLHF
- | TRBJ1-2 | TRBV6-5 | - | CASSYPRDARSYGYTF
- | TRBJ1-4 | TRBV7-9 | - | CASSLPQTTNEKLFF
- | TRBJ1-2 | TRBV7-6 | - | CASGGTLFDGYTF
- | TRBJ2-7 | TRBV12-2 | - | CASRLVRWDISYEQYF
- | TRBJ1-2 | TRBV28 | - | CASSLAAAGQWGYTF
- | TRBJ1-2 | TRBV3-1/TRBV3-2 | - | CASSPPISGGYTF
- | TRBJ2-1 | TRBV6-5 | TRBD2 | CASSYLSGVGGEQFF
- | TRBJ1-4 | TRBV7-9 | TRBD1 | CASSSQGVHNEKLFF
- | TRBJ1-4 | TRBV19 | - | CASSIVGSGKEKLFF
- | TRBJ2-2 | TRBV10-1 | TRBD1 | CASGTGGDTGELFF
- | TRBJ2-3 | TRBV7-9 | - | CASSLLGGTDTQYF
- | TRBJ2-1 | TRBV10-3 | - | CAILPSGEGLQGEQFF
- | TRBJ1-2 | TRBV21-1 | - | CASSLYRDRGLGGYTF
- | TRBJ1-1 | TRBV29-1 | TRBD1 | CSVEDDTTKGAGAFF
- | TRBJ1-1 | TRBV5-5 | TRBD1 | CASSLGDRGMNTEAFF
few | TRBJ1-5 | TRBV7-2 | - | CASSPRAAVGSQPQHF
- | TRBJ2-3 | TRBV5-1 | - | CASSLPLADTQYF
- | TRBJ1-1 | TRBV30 | - | CAWSGLRNTEAFF
few | TRBJ2-2 | TRBV15 | - | CATSREASRTGELFF
- | TRBJ1-2 | TRBV7-3 | TRBD1 | CASSRDRGNYGYTF
- | TRBJ1-6 | TRBV19 | - | CASSGELTYNSPLHF
- | TRBJ2-1 | TRBV27 | - | CASSLSRSDGEFF
- | TRBJ1-3 | TRBV15 | - | CATSRDRNTIYF
once | TRBJ2-2 | TRBV5-4 | TRBD2 | CASSSGLGAGELFF
few | TRBJ1-1 | TRBV10-1 | - | CASSESRQQNTEAFF
- | TRBJ2-1 | TRBV3-1/TRBV3-2 | TRBD2 | CASSLGLAGPYEQFF
- | TRBJ1-3 | TRBV5-1 | TRBD1 | CASSDTGVGNTIYF
few | TRBJ1-2 | TRBV19 | - | CASSIDPSGKDTF
- | TRBJ1-2 | TRBV7-2 | TRBD1 | CASSWATGGYGYTF
once | TRBJ1-6 | TRBV28 | - | CASGWRGRGYNSPLHF